This T cell receptor beta chain was captured by sequencing in a study of blood T cells in healthy people across ages. Together with a sample-barcoded 5' primer, a J-beta primer mix was included in a second PCR lasting roughly 6 to 12 cycles. Every cDNA molecule carried a tag from a template-switch adaptor bearing 12 random nucleotides. TCRdb analysed the 5' RACE reads with MiXCR anew, one entry per CDR3 protein. The sample contains 600,000 or so distinct CDR3 sequences, around 48% of which appear only once. Study-wide findings and caveats: Naive T cell percentage strongly correlated with TCR beta diversity. Underestimates were what the diversity estimates from one million T cells were considered to be.

As for this clonotype: Its antigen remains unknown.

With 1 base clipped from V and 5 bases from J, the junction kept 4 bases outside the gene matches. The CDR3 contains 14 residues. The germline CDR1 and CDR2 sequences are DFQATT and SNEGSKA (reference sequence). Donor samples were obtained from healthy Caucasian individuals from Russia, aged 6 to 90. Sequenced sample: blood. This sequence joins TRBV20-1 and TRBJ2-7; 11 bases match TRBD1. The origin of this receptor is an elderly man in good health. The CDR3 region is CSARAGTGGNEQYF. Here the CDR3 DNA reads TGCAGTGCTAGAGCCGGGACAGGGGGTAACGAGCAGTACTTC.